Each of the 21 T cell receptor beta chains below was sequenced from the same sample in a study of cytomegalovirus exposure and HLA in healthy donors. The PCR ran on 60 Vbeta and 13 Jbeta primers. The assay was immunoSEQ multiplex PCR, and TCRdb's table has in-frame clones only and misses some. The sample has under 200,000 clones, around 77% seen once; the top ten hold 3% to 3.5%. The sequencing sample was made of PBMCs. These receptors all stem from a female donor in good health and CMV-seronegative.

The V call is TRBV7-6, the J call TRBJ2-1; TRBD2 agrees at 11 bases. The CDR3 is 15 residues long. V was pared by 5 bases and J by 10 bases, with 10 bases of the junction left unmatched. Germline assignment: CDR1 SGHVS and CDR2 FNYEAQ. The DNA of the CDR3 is TGTGCCAGCAGCCAACTAGCGGGGGCCCCTCTGGAGCAGTTCTTC. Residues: CASSQLAGAPLEQFF.

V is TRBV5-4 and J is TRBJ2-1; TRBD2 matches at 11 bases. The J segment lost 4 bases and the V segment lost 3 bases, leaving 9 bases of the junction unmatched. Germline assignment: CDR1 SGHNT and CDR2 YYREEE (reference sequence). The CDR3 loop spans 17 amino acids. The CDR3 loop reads CASSSELAGGLYNEQFF. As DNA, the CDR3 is TGTGCCAGCAGCTCGGAGCTAGCGGGAGGCCTTTACAATGAGCAGTTCTTC.

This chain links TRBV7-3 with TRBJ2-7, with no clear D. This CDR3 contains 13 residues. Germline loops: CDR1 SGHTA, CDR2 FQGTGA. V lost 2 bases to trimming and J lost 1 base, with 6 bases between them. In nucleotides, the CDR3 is TGTGCCAGCAGCTTATGGCATTCCTACGAGCAGTACTTC. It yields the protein CASSLWHSYEQYF.

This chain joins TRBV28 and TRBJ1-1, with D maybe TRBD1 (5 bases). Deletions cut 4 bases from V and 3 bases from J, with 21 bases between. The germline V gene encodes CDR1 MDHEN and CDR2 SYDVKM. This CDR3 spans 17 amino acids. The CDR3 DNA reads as TGTGCCAGCAGTTCATCCGATGGGGAGTGGGGGGACACTGAAGCTTTCTTT. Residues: CASSSSDGEWGDTEAFF.

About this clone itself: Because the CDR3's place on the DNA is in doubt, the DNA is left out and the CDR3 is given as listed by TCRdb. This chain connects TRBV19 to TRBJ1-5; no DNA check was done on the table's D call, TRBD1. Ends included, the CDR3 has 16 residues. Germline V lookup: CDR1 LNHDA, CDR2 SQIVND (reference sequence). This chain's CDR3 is CASSFAFGPGDQPQHF.

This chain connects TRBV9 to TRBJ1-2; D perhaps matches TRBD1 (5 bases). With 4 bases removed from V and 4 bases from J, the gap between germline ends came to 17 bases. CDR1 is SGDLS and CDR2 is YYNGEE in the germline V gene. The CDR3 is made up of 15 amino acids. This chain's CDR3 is CASSLDPTESYGYTF. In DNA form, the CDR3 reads TGTGCCAGCAGCCTCGACCCGACAGAGAGCTATGGCTACACCTTC.

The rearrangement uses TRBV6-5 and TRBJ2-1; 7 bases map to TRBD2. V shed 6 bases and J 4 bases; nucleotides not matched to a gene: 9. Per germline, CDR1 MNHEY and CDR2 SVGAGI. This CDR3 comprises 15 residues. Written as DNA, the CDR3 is TGTGCCAGCAGCTCGAGCGGGAAGGGGTACAATGAGCAGTTCTTC. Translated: CASSSSGKGYNEQFF.

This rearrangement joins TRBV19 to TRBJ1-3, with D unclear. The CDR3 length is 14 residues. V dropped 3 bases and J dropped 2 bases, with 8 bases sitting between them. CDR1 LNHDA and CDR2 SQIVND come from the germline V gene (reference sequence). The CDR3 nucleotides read TGTGCCAGTAGTATTACCGGGGCTGGAAACACCATATATTTT. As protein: CASSITGAGNTIYF. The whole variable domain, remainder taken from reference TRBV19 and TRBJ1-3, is DGGITQSPKYLFRKEGQNVTLSCEQNLNHDAMYWYRQDPGQGLRLIYYSQIVNDFQKGDIAEGYSVSREKKESFPLTVTSAQKNPTAFYLCASSITGAGNTIYFGEGSWLTVV.

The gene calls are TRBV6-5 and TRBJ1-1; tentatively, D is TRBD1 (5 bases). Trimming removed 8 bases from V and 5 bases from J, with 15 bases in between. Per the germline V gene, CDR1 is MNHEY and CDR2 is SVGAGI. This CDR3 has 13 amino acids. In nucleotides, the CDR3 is TGTGCCAGCCGAGGGGAGGGGAGGACTGAAGCTTTCTTT. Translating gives CASRGEGRTEAFF.

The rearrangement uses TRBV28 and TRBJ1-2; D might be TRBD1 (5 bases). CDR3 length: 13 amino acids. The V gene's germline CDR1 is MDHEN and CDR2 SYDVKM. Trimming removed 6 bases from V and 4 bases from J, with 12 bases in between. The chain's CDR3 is CASSQTDIYGYTF. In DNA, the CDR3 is TGTGCCAGCAGCCAGACAGACATCTATGGCTACACCTTC.

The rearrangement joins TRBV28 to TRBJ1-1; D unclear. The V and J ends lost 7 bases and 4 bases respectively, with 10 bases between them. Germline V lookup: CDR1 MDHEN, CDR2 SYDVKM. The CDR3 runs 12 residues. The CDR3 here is CASTLPGTEAFF. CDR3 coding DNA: TGTGCCAGCACCCTACCGGGCACTGAAGCTTTCTTT.

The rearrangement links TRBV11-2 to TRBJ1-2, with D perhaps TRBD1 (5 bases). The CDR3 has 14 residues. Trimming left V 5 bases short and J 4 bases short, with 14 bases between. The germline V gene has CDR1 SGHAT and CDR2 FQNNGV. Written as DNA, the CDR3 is TGTGCCAGCAGCCCCTGGGCTAGGGGCTATGGCTACACCTTC. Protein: CASSPWARGYGYTF.

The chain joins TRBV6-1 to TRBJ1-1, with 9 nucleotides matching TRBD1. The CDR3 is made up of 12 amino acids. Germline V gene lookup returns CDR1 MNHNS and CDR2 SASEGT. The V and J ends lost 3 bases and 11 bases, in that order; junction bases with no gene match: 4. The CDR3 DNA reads TGTGCCAGCAGTGAGAGGGACAGGGTTGCTTTCTTT. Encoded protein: CASSERDRVAFF.

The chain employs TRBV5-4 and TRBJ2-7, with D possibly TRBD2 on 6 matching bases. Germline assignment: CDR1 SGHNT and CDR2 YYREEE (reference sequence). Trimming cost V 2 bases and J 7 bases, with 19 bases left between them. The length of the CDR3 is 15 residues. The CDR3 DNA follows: TGTGCCAGCAGCTTTGGAGGAGGGACCCCGGTGGAGCAGTACTTC. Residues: CASSFGGGTPVEQYF.

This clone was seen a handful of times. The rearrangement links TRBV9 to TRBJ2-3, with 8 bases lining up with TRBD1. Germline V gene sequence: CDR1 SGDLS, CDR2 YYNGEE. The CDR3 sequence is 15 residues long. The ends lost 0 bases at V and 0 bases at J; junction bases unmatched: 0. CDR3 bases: TGTGCCAGCAGCGTAGGGACAGGGAGCACAGATACGCAGTATTTT. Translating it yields CASSVGTGSTDTQYF.

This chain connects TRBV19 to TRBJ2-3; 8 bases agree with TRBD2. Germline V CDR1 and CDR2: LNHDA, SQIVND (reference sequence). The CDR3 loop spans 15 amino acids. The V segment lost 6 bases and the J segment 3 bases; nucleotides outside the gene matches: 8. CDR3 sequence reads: CASRKAGVSTDTQYF. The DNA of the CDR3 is TGTGCCAGTAGAAAAGCGGGAGTTTCAACAGATACGCAGTATTTT.

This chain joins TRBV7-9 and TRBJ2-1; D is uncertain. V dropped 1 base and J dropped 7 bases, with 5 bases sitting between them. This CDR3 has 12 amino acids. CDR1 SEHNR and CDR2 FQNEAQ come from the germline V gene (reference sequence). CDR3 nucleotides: TGTGCCAGCAGCTTAGGCGTGAATGAGCAGTTCTTC. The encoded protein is CASSLGVNEQFF.

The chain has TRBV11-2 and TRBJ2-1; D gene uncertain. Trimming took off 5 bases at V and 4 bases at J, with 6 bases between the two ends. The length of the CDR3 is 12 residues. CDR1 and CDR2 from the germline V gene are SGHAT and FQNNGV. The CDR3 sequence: CASSLYYNEQFF. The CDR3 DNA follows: TGTGCCAGCAGCCTGTATTACAATGAGCAGTTCTTC.

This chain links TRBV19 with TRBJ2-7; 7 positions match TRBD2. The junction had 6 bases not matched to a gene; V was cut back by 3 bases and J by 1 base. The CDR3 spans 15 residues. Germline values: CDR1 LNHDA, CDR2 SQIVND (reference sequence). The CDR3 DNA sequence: TGTGCCAGTAGTATTCCGAGGGGAGGGTCCTACGAGCAGTACTTC. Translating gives CASSIPRGGSYEQYF.

CDR3 region: CASSATSGSYNEQFF. The CDR3 DNA reads as TGTGCCAGCAGTGCAACTAGCGGGTCCTACAATGAGCAGTTCTTC. J is TRBJ2-1 and V is TRBV6-1; TRBD2 aligns across 9 bases. The CDR3 is 15 residues long. V was pared by 4 bases and J by 1 base, with 2 bases of the junction left unmatched. From germline, CDR1 is MNHNS and CDR2 SASEGT.

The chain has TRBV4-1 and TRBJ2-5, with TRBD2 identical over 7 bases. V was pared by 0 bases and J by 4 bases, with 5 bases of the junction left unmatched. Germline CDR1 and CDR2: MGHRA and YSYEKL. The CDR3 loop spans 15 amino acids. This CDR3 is CASSQEAGPSETQYF. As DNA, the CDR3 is TGCGCCAGCAGCCAAGAAGCGGGACCGTCAGAGACCCAGTACTTC.